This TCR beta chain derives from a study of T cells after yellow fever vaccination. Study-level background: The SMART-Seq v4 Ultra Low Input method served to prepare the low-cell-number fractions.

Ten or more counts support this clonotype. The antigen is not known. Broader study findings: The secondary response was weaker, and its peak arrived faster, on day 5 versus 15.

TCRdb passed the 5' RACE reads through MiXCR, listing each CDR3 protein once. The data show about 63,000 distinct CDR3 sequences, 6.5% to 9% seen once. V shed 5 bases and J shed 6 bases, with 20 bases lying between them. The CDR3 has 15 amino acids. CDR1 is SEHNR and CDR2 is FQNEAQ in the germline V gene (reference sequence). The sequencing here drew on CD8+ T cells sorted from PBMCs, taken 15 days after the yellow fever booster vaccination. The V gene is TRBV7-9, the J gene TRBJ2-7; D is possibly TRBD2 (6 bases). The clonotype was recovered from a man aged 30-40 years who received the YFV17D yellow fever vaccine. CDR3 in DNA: TGTGCCAGCAGCCCCGGGACTCAGCTCAGATCCGAGCAGTACTTC. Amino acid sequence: CASSPGTQLRSEQYF. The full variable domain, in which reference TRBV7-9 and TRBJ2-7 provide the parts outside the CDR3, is DTGVSQNPRHKITKRGQNVTFRCDPISEHNRLYWYRQTLGQGPEFLTYFQNEAQLEKSRLLSDRFSAERPKGSFSTLEIQRTEQGDSAMYLCASSPGTQLRSEQYFGPGTRLTVT.